The 9 T cell receptor beta chains in this list originate from one sample, sequenced in a study of cytomegalovirus exposure and HLA in healthy donors. The PCR was carried out with 60 Vbeta primers and 13 Jbeta primers. Profiling relied on immunoSEQ multiplex PCR, and the TCRdb table lists in-frame clones only, not all of them. The sample includes about 160,000 clones, roughly four fifths of them seen just once. Input material: PBMCs. These receptors were obtained from a female donor in good health and CMV-seronegative.

J is TRBJ1-6 and V is TRBV9; possible D gene TRBD1, 6 bases. The CDR3 length is 15 residues. V was shortened by 0 bases and J by 7 bases, with 11 bases between the two germline ends. Germline V gene data show CDR1 as SGDLS and CDR2 as YYNGEE. The CDR3 reads CASSVGRGLNSPLHF. The CDR3 DNA reads TGTGCCAGCAGCGTAGGCAGGGGATTGAATTCACCCCTCCACTTT.

For this clone: A read error may produce the germline difference seen at one junction end. The chain links TRBV25-1 to TRBJ2-3, with 9 bases fitting TRBD2. Germline CDR1 reads MGHDK; CDR2 reads SYGVNS. This CDR3 region has 16 residues. The CDR3 reads CASSANGLAGTDTQYF. For the CDR3, the DNA is TGTGCCAGTAGTGCTAACGGCCTAGCGGGAACAGATACGCAGTATTTT. Looking up the rest from reference TRBV25-1 and TRBJ2-3 gives the full variable domain: EADIYQTPRYLVIGTGKKITLECSQTMGHDKMYWYQQDPGMELHLIHYSYGVNSTEKGDLSSESTVSRIRTEHFPLTLESARPSHTSQYLCASSANGLAGTDTQYFGPGTRLTVL.

CDR3 nucleotide sequence: TGTGCCTGGAGTGAGGGGGTCGATGAAAAACTGTTTTTT. It is translated as CAWSEGVDEKLFF. The chain carries TRBV30 and TRBJ1-4; D is perhaps TRBD1 (6 bases). Trimming took 1 base from V and 6 from J, leaving 9 bases between them. The germline V gene encodes CDR1 GTSNPN and CDR2 SVGIG (reference sequence). The CDR3 has 13 amino acids.

The V gene is TRBV19, the J gene TRBJ2-2; 14 positions agree with TRBD2. The germline CDR1 and CDR2 sequences are LNHDA and SQIVND (reference sequence). The V gene end was trimmed by 5 bases and the J gene end by 3 bases; junction bases not matched to a gene: 2. The length of the CDR3 is 16 residues. The CDR3 here is CASSRTSGGYTGELFF. The CDR3 coding sequence is TGTGCCAGTAGTCGGACTAGCGGGGGGTACACCGGGGAGCTGTTTTTT.

This clone was seen a few times. The rearrangement links TRBV2 to TRBJ1-2; 8 bases are shared with TRBD1. After removal of 3 bases from V and 7 bases from J, the junction contained 7 bases not matched to a gene. Germline V gene sequence: CDR1 SNHLY, CDR2 FYNNEI. The CDR3 extends over 14 amino acids. CDR3 region: CASSEDRAKGGYTF. CDR3 DNA sequence: TGTGCCAGCAGTGAGGACAGGGCCAAAGGTGGCTACACCTTC.

This clone was picked up a small number of times. This chain joins TRBV7-2 and TRBJ1-2, with D tentatively TRBD1 (6 bases). Germline CDR1 SGHTA, CDR2 FQGNSA. This CDR3 contains 15 residues. V was cut by 4 bases and J by 5 bases, with 17 bases left in between. Here the CDR3 DNA reads TGTGCCAGCAGCTCCCAACGGGGGGCGGGGTATGGCTACACCTTC. This codes for CASSSQRGAGYGYTF.

This chain connects TRBV6-1 to TRBJ2-5, with unresolved D. There are 14 residues in the CDR3. The germline CDR1 and CDR2 sequences are MNHNS and SASEGT. V gave up 4 bases and J gave up 2 bases, with 11 bases separating them. DNA for the CDR3: TGTGCCAGCAGTGTTACAGCTCTACAAGAGACCCAGTACTTC. Its translation is CASSVTALQETQYF.

About this clone itself: Within the sample, other DNA sequences also encode this same CDR3. CDR3 amino acids: CASSRDSSYEQYF. The CDR3 DNA follows: TGTGCCAGCAGTCGGGACAGTTCCTACGAGCAGTACTTC. This chain joins TRBV2 and TRBJ2-7, with 7 bases that match TRBD1. Per germline, CDR1 SNHLY and CDR2 FYNNEI. The CDR3 is 13 residues long. V lost 5 bases and J lost 1; bases outside the gene matches: 2.

This chain connects TRBV6-6 to TRBJ2-2; 9 bases map to TRBD2. CDR1 MNHNY and CDR2 SVGAGI come from the germline V gene (reference sequence). This CDR3 is 15 amino acids long. With 5 bases clipped from V and 5 bases from J, the junction kept 6 bases outside the gene matches. CDR3 residues: CASSNTAGGTGELFF. CDR3 nucleotide sequence: TGTGCCAGCAGTAACACAGCGGGGGGAACCGGGGAGCTGTTTTTT.